This entry lists 21 T cell receptor beta chains sequenced from one sample in a study of T cell changes during pregnancy in multiple sclerosis (dated by TCRdb to the late 2010s). Library preparation employed the immunoSEQ multiplex PCR assay. TCRdb provides this immuneACCESS table in a form limited to in-frame rearrangements. Some clones are lacking; in checked studies, under half of them reflect an unresolved V gene, and why the rest are absent is not known. The sample has tens of thousands of clones on record, approximately 89% of them singletons. The top ten clonotypes cover 1% to 1.5% of the sample. Source: CD4+ T cells from peripheral blood mononuclear cells, taken in the first trimester of pregnancy. The receptors here all came from a female donor with multiple sclerosis, enrolled in a pregnancy study.

This clone was counted only a few times. The V and J genes are TRBV5-1 and TRBJ2-5; possibly TRBD1 for D (5 bases). Trimming shortened V by 0 bases and J by 3 bases, and 9 bases separated the two germline ends. This CDR3 has 14 residues. Germline CDR1 is SGHRS and CDR2 is YFSETQ. CDR3 protein: CASSLGTREETQYF. The CDR3 DNA reads TGCGCCAGCAGCTTGGGTACCAGGGAAGAGACCCAGTACTTC. The complete variable domain, with remaining parts taken from reference TRBV5-1 and TRBJ2-5, reads KAGVTQTPRYLIKTRGQQVTLSCSPISGHRSVSWYQQTPGQGLQFLFEYFSETQRNKGNFPGRFSGRQFSNSRSEMNVSTLELGDSALYLCASSLGTREETQYFGPGTRLLVL.

The rearrangement joins TRBV18 to TRBJ1-4; unclear D gene. V lost 0 bases and J lost 0, with 11 bases in between. This CDR3 has 17 residues. Germline V gene lookup returns CDR1 KGHSH and CDR2 LQKENI. The CDR3 here is CASSPPNGHATNEKLFF. The CDR3 DNA reads TGTGCCAGCTCACCACCGAATGGCCATGCAACTAATGAAAAACTGTTTTTT.

The V call is TRBV27, the J call TRBJ1-4; D is uncertain. The CDR3 runs 14 residues. Germline CDR1 reads MNHEY; CDR2 reads SMNVEV (reference sequence). Trimming cost V 7 bases and J 4 bases, with 13 bases left between them. CDR3 sequence reads: CASTGRPNNEKLFF. CDR3 DNA sequence: TGTGCCAGCACTGGGCGTCCTAATAATGAAAAACTGTTTTTT.

In the case of this clone: The sample carries other DNA sequences with the same CDR3. The chain is built from TRBV5-1 and TRBJ1-1; 8 bases fit TRBD1. Germline V gene lookup returns CDR1 SGHRS and CDR2 YFSETQ. The CDR3 extends over 14 amino acids. The V segment lost 2 bases and the J segment 1 base; nucleotides outside the gene matches: 1. DNA of the CDR3: TGCGCCAGCAGCTTAGACAGGGGGAACACTGAAGCTTTCTTT. It codes for CASSLDRGNTEAFF.

V gene TRBV2 combines with J gene TRBJ2-3; 7 nucleotides line up with TRBD2. Germline CDR1 reads SNHLY; CDR2 reads FYNNEI. This CDR3 has 14 amino acids. V lost 3 bases to trimming and J lost 1 base; unmatched junction nucleotides: 1. CDR3 in DNA: TGTGCCAGCAGTGATCTAGCGGGCACAGATACGCAGTATTTT. It encodes CASSDLAGTDTQYF.

With respect to this clone: At one of its ends the junction is not consistent with the germline gene, which may arise from a read error. The chain carries TRBV6-6 and TRBJ1-5; 7 nucleotides match TRBD1. Germline values: CDR1 MNHNY, CDR2 SVGAGI (reference sequence). The CDR3 extends over 15 amino acids. The CDR3 region is CAGSCSDRNNQPQHF. The CDR3 DNA follows: TGTGCCGGCAGTTGTTCGGACAGGAACAATCAGCCCCAGCATTTT.

The chain uses TRBV7-2 and TRBJ2-7; D is perhaps TRBD1 (6 bases). V was pared by 7 bases and J by 3 bases, with 16 bases between. The CDR3 is made up of 14 amino acids. Germline V gene data show CDR1 as SGHTA and CDR2 as FQGNSA. The CDR3 coding sequence is TGTGCCAGCACCTTTAACCAGGGGTTCTACGAGCAGTACTTC. Its translation: CASTFNQGFYEQYF.

CDR3 coding DNA: TGTGCCAGCTCACCGGGAGGGTACAATGAGCAGTTCTTC. Its protein is CASSPGGYNEQFF. The chain carries TRBV18 and TRBJ2-1, with 7 bases fitting TRBD2. The germline V gene encodes CDR1 KGHSH and CDR2 LQKENI. V lost 3 bases, J lost 4 bases, and 0 bases stayed unmatched. The CDR3 contains 13 residues.

This clone has a handful of counts. CDR3 protein: CASSKLTSVANEQFF. CDR3 bases: TGTGCCAGCAGCAAACTCACTAGCGTAGCCAATGAGCAGTTCTTC. This chain connects TRBV7-2 to TRBJ2-1; 7 bases are a match to TRBD2. There are 15 residues in the CDR3. The V segment lost 5 bases and the J segment 6 bases; nucleotides outside the gene matches: 10. Germline V CDR1 and CDR2: SGHTA, FQGNSA.

The chain recombines TRBV19 with TRBJ1-4; tentative D call: TRBD1 (5 bases). Germline V gene lookup returns CDR1 LNHDA and CDR2 SQIVND (reference sequence). The CDR3 totals 13 residues. The V end lost 7 bases, the J end lost 7 bases, and 13 bases lay between the germline ends. The CDR3 loop reads CASKGQGGEKLFF. The CDR3 coding sequence is TGTGCCAGTAAGGGGCAGGGAGGTGAAAAACTGTTTTTT.

The chain links TRBV18 to TRBJ2-7, with a tentative D call TRBD1 (6 bases). Germline values: CDR1 KGHSH, CDR2 LQKENI. V was trimmed by 3 bases and J by 4 bases, leaving 13 bases between them. The CDR3 length is 14 residues. DNA of the CDR3: TGTGCCAGCTCACCCGGGGCCGGACAGTACGAGCAGTACTTC. This gives the protein CASSPGAGQYEQYF. The whole variable domain, remainder taken from reference TRBV18 and TRBJ2-7, is NAGVMQNPRHLVRRRGQEARLRCSPMKGHSHVYWYRQLPEEGLKFMVYLQKENIIDESGMPKERFSAEFPKEGPSILRIQQVVRGDSAAYFCASSPGAGQYEQYFGPGTRLTVT.

The gene calls are TRBV7-2 and TRBJ1-5; 9 positions match TRBD1. Germline assignment: CDR1 SGHTA and CDR2 FQGNSA. V was clipped by 5 bases and J by 4 bases; unmatched bases: 3. The CDR3 consists of 14 residues. DNA of the CDR3: TGTGCCAGCAGCAAACAGGGGGCGAATCAGCCCCAGCATTTT. Protein sequence: CASSKQGANQPQHF. The full variable domain, rest sourced from reference TRBV7-2 and TRBJ1-5, is GAGVSQSPSNKVTEKGKDVELRCDPISGHTALYWYRQSLGQGLEFLIYFQGNSAPDKSGLPSDRFSAERTGGSVSTLTIQRTQQEDSAVYLCASSKQGANQPQHFGDGTRLSIL.

The V and J genes are TRBV6-5 and TRBJ2-7; 8 positions match TRBD1. The CDR3 spans 14 residues. The V and J ends lost 7 bases and 5 bases, in that order; junction bases with no gene match: 10. Germline CDR1 reads MNHEY; CDR2 reads SVGAGI. The CDR3 loop reads CASIQGDKEHEQYF. The CDR3 DNA sequence: TGTGCCAGCATACAGGGGGATAAGGAGCACGAGCAGTACTTC.

The chain joins TRBV30 to TRBJ2-2, with a tentative D call TRBD1 (6 bases). V dropped 0 bases and J dropped 7 bases, with 15 bases sitting between them. In germline, CDR1 is GTSNPN, CDR2 SVGIG (reference sequence). This CDR3 contains 15 residues. The CDR3 region is CAWSVSRGAHGELFF. In DNA, the CDR3 is TGTGCCTGGAGTGTATCCAGGGGAGCCCACGGGGAGCTGTTTTTT.

The CDR3 DNA reads TGTGCCACCCGAGGGACTAGCGGGAGTAATTTCTACGAGCAGTACTTC. Translating gives CATRGTSGSNFYEQYF. J is TRBJ2-7 and V is TRBV27, with 14 bases matching TRBD2. Germline lookup yields CDR1 MNHEY and CDR2 SMNVEV (reference sequence). The CDR3 loop spans 16 amino acids. J lost 3 bases, V lost 10 bases, and 11 bases had no gene match.

The rearrangement joins TRBV7-2 to TRBJ2-7, with a weak D call TRBD2 (5 bases). The CDR3 loop spans 14 amino acids. Germline CDR1 is SGHTA and CDR2 is FQGNSA. The V end was cut by 5 bases, the J end by 1 base, with 12 bases between. Here the CDR3 reads CASSPWSGSYEQYF. The CDR3 DNA reads as TGTGCCAGCAGCCCATGGTCGGGGTCCTACGAGCAGTACTTC. The variable domain in full, with the rest retrieved from reference TRBV7-2 and TRBJ2-7, is GAGVSQSPSNKVTEKGKDVELRCDPISGHTALYWYRQSLGQGLEFLIYFQGNSAPDKSGLPSDRFSAERTGGSVSTLTIQRTQQEDSAVYLCASSPWSGSYEQYFGPGTRLTVT.

The chain uses TRBV13 and TRBJ2-2, with 8 bases lining up with TRBD2. CDR3 length: 17 amino acids. Germline V gene data show CDR1 as PRHDT and CDR2 as FYEKMQ (reference sequence). V lost 4 bases to trimming and J lost 6 bases; unmatched junction nucleotides: 13. As DNA, the CDR3 is TGTGCCAGCAGCTACCTAATTGGGACTAGGTTCTCCGGGGAGCTGTTTTTT. Translated: CASSYLIGTRFSGELFF.

The chain combines TRBV28 with TRBJ1-2; D is ambiguous. The germline V gene has CDR1 MDHEN and CDR2 SYDVKM. CDR3 length: 15 residues. V lost 2 bases and J lost 8, with 18 bases in between. CDR3 in amino acids: CASSLGGVRMPGYTF. The CDR3 nucleotides are TGTGCCAGCAGTTTAGGCGGGGTTCGGATGCCCGGCTACACCTTC.

This chain links TRBV10-3 with TRBJ2-1, with 7 bases identical to TRBD2. V was clipped by 1 base and J by 6 bases; unmatched bases: 9. CDR1 ENHRY and CDR2 SYGVKD come from the germline V gene. The CDR3 covers 16 residues. The CDR3 nucleotides read TGTGCCATCAGTGAGTATTGGACTAGAGCAGGCAATGAGCAGTTCTTC. This gives the protein CAISEYWTRAGNEQFF.

J is TRBJ1-5 and V is TRBV6-5; D call uncertain. V lost 0 bases and J lost 0, with 6 bases in between. CDR3 length equals 15 residues. The V gene's germline CDR1 is MNHEY and CDR2 SVGAGI. The CDR3 reads CASSYSAGSNQPQHF. The CDR3 DNA sequence: TGTGCCAGCAGTTACTCGGCAGGTAGCAATCAGCCCCAGCATTTT.

The CDR3: CASSTAAGSGTEAFF. The DNA for the CDR3 is TGTGCCAGCAGCACCGCCGCGGGGTCTGGCACTGAAGCTTTCTTT. The chain recombines TRBV9 with TRBJ1-1; D is ambiguous. Germline V gene lookup returns CDR1 SGDLS and CDR2 YYNGEE. Trimming took off 4 bases at V and 4 bases at J, with 17 bases between the two ends. The CDR3 is 15 residues long.